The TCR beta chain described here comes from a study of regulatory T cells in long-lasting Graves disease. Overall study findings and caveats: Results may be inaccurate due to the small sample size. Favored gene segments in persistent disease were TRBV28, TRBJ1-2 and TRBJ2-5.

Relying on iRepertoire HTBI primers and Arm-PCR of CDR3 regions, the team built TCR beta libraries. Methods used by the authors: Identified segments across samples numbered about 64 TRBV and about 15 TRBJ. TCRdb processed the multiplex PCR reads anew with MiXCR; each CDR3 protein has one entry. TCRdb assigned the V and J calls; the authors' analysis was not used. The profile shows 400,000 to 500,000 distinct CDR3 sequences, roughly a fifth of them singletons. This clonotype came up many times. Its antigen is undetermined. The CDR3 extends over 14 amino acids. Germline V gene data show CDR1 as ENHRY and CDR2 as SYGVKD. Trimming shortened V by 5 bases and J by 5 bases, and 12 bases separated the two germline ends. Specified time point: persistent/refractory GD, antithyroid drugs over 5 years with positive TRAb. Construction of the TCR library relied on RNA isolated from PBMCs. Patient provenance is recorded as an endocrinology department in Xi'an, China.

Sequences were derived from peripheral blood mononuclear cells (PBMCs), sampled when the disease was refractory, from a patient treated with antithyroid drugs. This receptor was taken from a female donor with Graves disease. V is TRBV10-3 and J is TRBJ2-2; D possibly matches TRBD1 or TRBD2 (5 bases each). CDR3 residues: CAISSGRGTGELFF. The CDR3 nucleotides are TGTGCCATCAGTTCGGGGCGCGGTACCGGGGAGCTGTTTTTT.